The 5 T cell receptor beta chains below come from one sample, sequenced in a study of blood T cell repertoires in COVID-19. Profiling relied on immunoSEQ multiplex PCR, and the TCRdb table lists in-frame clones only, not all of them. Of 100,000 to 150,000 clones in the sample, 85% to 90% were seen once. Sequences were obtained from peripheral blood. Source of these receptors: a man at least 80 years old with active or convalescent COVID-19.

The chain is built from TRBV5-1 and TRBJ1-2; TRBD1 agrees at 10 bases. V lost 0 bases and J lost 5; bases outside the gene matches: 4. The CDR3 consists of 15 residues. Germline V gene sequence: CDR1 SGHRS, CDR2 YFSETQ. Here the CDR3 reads CASSLGQGAQYGYTF. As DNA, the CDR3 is TGCGCCAGCAGCTTGGGACAGGGGGCCCAGTATGGCTACACCTTC.

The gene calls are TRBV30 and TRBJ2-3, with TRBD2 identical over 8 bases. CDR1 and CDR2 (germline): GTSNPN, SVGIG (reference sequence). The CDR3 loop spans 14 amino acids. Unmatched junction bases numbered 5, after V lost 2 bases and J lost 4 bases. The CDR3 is CAWSRAGVPDTQYF. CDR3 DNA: TGTGCCTGGAGTCGAGCGGGGGTACCAGATACGCAGTATTTT.

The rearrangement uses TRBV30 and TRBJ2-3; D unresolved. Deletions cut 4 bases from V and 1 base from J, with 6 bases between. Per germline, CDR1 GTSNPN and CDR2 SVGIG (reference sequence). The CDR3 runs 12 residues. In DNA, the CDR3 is TGTGCCTGGACGGCGGGCACAGATACGCAGTATTTT. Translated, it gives CAWTAGTDTQYF. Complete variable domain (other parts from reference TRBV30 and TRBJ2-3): SQTIHQWPATLVQPVGSPLSLECTVEGTSNPNLYWYRQAAGRGLQLLFYSVGIGQISSEVPQNLSASRPQDRQFILSSKKLLLSDSGFYLCAWTAGTDTQYFGPGTRLTVL.

The CDR3 DNA reads as TGTGCCAGCAGCTTTGTATATGAAGCTTTCTTT. Protein product: CASSFVYEAFF. The chain carries TRBV7-2 and TRBJ1-1; D gene ambiguous. Germline CDR1 reads SGHTA; CDR2 reads FQGNSA. V lost 3 bases and J lost 7, with 6 bases in between. The CDR3 is 11 residues long.

The CDR3 DNA is TGTGCCAGCAGCTTCGGGGGGCAGACTGAAGCTTTCTTT. Its protein product is CASSFGGQTEAFF. The J gene is TRBJ1-1, the V gene TRBV7-9, with D tentatively TRBD1 (6 bases). This CDR3 has 13 residues. V shed 3 bases and J shed 5 bases, with 10 bases lying between them. Germline V gene data show CDR1 as SEHNR and CDR2 as FQNEAQ (reference sequence).